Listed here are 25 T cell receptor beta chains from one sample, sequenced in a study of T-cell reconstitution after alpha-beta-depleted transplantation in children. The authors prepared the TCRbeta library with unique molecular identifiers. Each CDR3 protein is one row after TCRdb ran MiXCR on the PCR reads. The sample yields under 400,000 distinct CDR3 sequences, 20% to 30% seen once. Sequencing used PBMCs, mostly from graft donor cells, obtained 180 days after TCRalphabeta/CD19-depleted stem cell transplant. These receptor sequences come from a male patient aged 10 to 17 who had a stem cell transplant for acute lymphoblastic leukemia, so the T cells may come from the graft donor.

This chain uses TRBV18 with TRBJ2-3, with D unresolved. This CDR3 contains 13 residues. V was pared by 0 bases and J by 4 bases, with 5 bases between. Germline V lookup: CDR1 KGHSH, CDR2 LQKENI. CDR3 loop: CASSPPLPDTQYF. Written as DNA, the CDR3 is TGTGCCAGCTCACCACCGTTGCCAGATACGCAGTATTTT. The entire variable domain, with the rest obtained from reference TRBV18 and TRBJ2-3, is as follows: NAGVMQNPRHLVRRRGQEARLRCSPMKGHSHVYWYRQLPEEGLKFMVYLQKENIIDESGMPKERFSAEFPKEGPSILRIQQVVRGDSAAYFCASSPPLPDTQYFGPGTRLTVL.

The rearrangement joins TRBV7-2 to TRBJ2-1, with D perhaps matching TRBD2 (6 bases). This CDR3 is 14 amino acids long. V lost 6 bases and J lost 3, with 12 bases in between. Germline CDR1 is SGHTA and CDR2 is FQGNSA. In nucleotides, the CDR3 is TGTGCCAGCAGGAATTCAGCGGGCTACAATGAGCAGTTCTTC. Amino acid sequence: CASRNSAGYNEQFF.

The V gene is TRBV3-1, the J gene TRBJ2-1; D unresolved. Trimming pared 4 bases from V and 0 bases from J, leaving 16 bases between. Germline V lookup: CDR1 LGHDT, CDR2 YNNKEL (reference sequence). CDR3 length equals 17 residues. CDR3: CASSLFVRLSSYNEQFF. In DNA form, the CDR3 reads TGTGCCAGCAGCCTTTTCGTGAGGCTGAGCTCCTACAATGAGCAGTTCTTC.

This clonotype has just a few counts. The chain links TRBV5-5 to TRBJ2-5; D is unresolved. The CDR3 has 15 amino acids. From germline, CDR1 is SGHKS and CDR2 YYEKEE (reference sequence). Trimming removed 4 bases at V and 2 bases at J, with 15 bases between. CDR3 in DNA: TGTGCCAGCAGCGTTCAATTCTTGGAGCAAGAGACCCAGTACTTC. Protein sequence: CASSVQFLEQETQYF. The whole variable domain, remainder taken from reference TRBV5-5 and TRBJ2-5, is DAGVTQSPTHLIKTRGQQVTLRCSPISGHKSVSWYQQVLGQGPQFIFQYYEKEERGRGNFPDRFSARQFPNYSSELNVNALLLGDSALYLCASSVQFLEQETQYFGPGTRLLVL.

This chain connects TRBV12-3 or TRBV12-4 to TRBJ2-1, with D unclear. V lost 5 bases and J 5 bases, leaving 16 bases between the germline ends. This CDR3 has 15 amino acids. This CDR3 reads CASSLRGSLNNEQFF. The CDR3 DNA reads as TGTGCCAGCAGTCTCCGAGGATCTCTGAACAATGAGCAGTTCTTC.

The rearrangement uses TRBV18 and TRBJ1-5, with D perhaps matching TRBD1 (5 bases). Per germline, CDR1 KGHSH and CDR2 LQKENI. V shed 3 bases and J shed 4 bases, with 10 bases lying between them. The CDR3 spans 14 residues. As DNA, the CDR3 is TGTGCCAGCTCACCGAGACAGAAGAATCAGCCCCAGCATTTT. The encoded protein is CASSPRQKNQPQHF.

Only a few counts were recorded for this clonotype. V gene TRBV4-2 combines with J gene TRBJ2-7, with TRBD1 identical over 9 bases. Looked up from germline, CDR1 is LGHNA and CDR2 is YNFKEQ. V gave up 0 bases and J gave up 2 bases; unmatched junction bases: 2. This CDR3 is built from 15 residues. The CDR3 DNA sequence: TGTGCCAGCAGCCAAGAAGGACAGGGGCCCTACGAGCAGTACTTC. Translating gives CASSQEGQGPYEQYF.

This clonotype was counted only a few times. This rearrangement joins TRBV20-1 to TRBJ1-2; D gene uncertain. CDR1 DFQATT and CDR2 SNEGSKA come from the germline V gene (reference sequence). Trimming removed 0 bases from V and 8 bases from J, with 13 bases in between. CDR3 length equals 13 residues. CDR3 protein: CSARDALLSGYTF. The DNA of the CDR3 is TGCAGTGCTAGAGACGCGCTCCTGAGCGGCTACACCTTC.

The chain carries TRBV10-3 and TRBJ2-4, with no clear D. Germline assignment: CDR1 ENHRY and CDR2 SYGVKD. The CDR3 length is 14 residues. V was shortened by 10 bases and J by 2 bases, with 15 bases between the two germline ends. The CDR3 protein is CATDPGDSKNIQYF. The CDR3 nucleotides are TGTGCCACCGACCCAGGAGATTCCAAAAACATTCAGTACTTC.

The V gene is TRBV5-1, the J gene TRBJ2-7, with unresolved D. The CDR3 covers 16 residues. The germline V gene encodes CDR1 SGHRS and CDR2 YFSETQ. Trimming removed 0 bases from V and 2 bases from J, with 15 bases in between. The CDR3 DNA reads TGCGCCAGCAGCTTGGCCTCGGTGAGGTTGGCCTACGAGCAGTACTTC. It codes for CASSLASVRLAYEQYF.

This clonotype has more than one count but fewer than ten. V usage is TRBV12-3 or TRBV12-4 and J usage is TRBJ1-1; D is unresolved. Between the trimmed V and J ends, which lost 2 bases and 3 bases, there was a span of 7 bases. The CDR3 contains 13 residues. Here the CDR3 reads CASSLRWDTEAFF. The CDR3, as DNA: TGTGCCAGCAGTTTAAGGTGGGACACTGAAGCTTTCTTT.

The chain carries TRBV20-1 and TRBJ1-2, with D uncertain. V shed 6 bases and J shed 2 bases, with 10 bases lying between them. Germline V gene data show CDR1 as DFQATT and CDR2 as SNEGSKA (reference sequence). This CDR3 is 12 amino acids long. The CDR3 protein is CSAPDGNYGYTF. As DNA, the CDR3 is TGCAGTGCACCGGACGGAAACTATGGCTACACCTTC.

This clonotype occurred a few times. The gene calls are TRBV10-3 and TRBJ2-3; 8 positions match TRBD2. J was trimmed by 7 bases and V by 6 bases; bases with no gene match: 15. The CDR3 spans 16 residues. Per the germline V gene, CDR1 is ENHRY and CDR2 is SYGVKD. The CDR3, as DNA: TGTGCCATCAGCGAATCAGCGGGAGTAATGTCGAATACGCAGTATTTT. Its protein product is CAISESAGVMSNTQYF.

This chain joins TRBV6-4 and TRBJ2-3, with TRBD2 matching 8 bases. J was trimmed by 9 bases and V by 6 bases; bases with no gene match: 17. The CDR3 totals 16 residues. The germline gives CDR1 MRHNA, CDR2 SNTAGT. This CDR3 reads CASSPRGGRGSRTQYF. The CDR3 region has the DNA TGTGCCAGCAGCCCTCGGGGGGGCCGCGGGAGTCGGACGCAGTATTTT.

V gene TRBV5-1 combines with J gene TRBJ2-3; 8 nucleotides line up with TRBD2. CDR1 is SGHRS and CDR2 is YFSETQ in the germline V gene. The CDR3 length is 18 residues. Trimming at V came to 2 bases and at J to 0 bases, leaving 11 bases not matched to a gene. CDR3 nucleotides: TGCGCCAGCAGCTTATGGCTAGCGGGTCGGACTAGCACAGATACGCAGTATTTT. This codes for CASSLWLAGRTSTDTQYF.

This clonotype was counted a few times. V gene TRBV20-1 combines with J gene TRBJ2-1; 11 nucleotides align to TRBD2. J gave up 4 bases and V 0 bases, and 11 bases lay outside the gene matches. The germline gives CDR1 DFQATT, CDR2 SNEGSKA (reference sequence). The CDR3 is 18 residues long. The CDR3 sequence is CSARDTLLAGGLYNEQFF. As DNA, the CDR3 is TGCAGTGCTAGAGACACCCTTTTAGCGGGAGGGTTGTACAATGAGCAGTTCTTC.

CDR3 coding DNA: TGTGCCAGTAGTCCCCACAGCAGGGTCCACGAGCAGTACTTC. Amino acid sequence: CASSPHSRVHEQYF. The gene calls are TRBV19 and TRBJ2-7; D is perhaps TRBD1 (5 bases). The germline V gene has CDR1 LNHDA and CDR2 SQIVND (reference sequence). This CDR3 is 14 amino acids long. V was pared by 5 bases and J by 5 bases, with 16 bases between.

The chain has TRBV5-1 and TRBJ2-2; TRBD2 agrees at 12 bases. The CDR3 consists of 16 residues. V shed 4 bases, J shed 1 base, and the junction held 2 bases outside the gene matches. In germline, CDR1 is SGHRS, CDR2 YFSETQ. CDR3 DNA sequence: TGCGCCAGCAGCCAGGGACTAGCGGGGAACACCGGGGAGCTGTTTTTT. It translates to CASSQGLAGNTGELFF.

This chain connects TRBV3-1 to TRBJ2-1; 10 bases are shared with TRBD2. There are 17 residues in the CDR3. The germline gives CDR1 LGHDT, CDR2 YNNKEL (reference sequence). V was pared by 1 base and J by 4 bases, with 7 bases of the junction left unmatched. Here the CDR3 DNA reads TGTGCCAGCAGCCAAGTAGGAGCGGGAGGGTTGTACAATGAGCAGTTCTTC. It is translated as CASSQVGAGGLYNEQFF.

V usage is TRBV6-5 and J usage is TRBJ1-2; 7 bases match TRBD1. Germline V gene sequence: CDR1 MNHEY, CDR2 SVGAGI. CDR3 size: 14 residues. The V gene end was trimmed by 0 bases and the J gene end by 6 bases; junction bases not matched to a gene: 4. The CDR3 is CASSYSAGGDGYTF. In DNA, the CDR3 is TGTGCCAGCAGTTACTCTGCAGGGGGTGATGGCTACACCTTC.

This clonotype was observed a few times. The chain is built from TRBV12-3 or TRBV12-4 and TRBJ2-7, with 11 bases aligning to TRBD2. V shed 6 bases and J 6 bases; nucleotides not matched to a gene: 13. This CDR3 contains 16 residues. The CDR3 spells CASRNEGLAVIGEQYF. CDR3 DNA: TGTGCCAGCAGAAACGAGGGACTAGCGGTAATCGGCGAGCAGTACTTC.

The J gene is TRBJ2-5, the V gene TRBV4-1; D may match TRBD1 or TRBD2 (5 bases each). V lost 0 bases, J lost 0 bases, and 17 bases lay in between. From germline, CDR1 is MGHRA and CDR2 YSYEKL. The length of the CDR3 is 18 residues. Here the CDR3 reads CASSQEWRLLGHQETQYF. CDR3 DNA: TGCGCCAGCAGCCAAGAGTGGAGGCTATTGGGACACCAAGAGACCCAGTACTTC.

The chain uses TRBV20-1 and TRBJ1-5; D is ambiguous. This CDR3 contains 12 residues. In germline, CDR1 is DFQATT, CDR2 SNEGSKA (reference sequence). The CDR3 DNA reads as TGCAGCTTCAGGAGGAGCGATCAGCCCCAGCATTTT. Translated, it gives CSFRRSDQPQHF.

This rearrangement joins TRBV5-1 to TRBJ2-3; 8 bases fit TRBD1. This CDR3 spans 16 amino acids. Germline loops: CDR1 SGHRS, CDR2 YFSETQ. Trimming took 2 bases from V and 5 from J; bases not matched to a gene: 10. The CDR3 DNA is TGCGCCAGCAGCTTAAACCGGGACAGGACATTAGATACGCAGTATTTT. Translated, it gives CASSLNRDRTLDTQYF.

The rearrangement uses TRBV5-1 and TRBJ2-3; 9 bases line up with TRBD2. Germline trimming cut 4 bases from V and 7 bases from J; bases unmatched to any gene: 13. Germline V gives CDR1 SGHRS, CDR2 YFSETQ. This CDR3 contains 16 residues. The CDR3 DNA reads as TGCGCCAGCAGCAATGAATCGGGACTAGCCGCCCATACGCAGTATTTT. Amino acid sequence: CASSNESGLAAHTQYF.